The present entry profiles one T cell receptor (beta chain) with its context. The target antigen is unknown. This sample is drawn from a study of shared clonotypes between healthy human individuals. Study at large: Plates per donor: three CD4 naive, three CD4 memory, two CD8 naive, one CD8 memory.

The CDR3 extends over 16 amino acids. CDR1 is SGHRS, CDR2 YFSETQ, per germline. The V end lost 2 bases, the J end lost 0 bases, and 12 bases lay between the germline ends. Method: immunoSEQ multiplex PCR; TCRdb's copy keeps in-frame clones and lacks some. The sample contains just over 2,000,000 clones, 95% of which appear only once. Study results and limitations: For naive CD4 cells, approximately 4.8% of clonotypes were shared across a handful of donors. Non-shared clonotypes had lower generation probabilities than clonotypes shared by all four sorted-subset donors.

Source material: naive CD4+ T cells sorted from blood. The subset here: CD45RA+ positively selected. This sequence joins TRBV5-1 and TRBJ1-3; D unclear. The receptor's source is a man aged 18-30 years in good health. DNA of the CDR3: TGCGCCAGCAGCTTAGTCGGAGGTTTCTCTGGAAACACCATATATTTT. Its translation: CASSLVGGFSGNTIYF.